This is a list of T cell receptor beta chains from one sample in a study of T-cell reconstitution after alpha-beta-depleted transplantation in children. In TCRdb, the PCR reads were re-called with MiXCR into one record per CDR3 protein. The sample carries about a million distinct CDR3 sequences, 25% to 30% recorded once. The sequencing used PBMCs, mostly from graft donor cells, collected 360 days after TCRalphabeta/CD19-depleted stem cell transplant. The receptor source for this set is a boy less than two years old who had a stem cell transplant for SCID, so the T cells may come from the graft donor. Both conserved end residues are part of each CDR3. D genes are given only for firm matches. Expanded clones get a size class; other rows say once, few or many, or leave the size out.

D gene | J gene | clone size | V gene | CDR3 protein | CDR3 DNA
NA | TRBJ2-2 | few | TRBV5-1 | CASMAWGNSNTGELFF | TGCGCCAGCATGGCGTGGGGAAACTCGAACACCGGGGAGCTGTTTTTT
NA | TRBJ2-6 | NA | TRBV24-1 | CATSGGANVLTF | TGTGCCACCAGTGGAGGGGCCAACGTCCTGACTTTC
NA | TRBJ2-7 | few | TRBV12-3/TRBV12-4 | CASSFRQLSYEQYF | TGTGCCAGCAGTTTTCGACAGCTTTCCTACGAGCAGTACTTC
NA | TRBJ2-5 | few | TRBV5-6 | CASSSLAAGRETQYF | TGTGCCAGCAGCAGCTTGGCGGCGGGGCGGGAGACCCAGTACTTC
NA | TRBJ2-7 | NA | TRBV27 | CASSLRPIPAYEQYF | TGTGCCAGCAGCCTGAGACCTATACCAGCCTACGAGCAGTACTTC
NA | TRBJ2-3 | NA | TRBV7-9 | CASTPTPSTDTQYF | TGTGCCAGCACCCCGACACCGAGCACAGATACGCAGTATTTT
NA | TRBJ1-3 | NA | TRBV6-5 | CASSSGLNTIYF | TGTGCCAGCAGCTCCGGACTCAACACCATATATTTT
NA | TRBJ1-2 | few | TRBV4-1 | CASSHGDFGGYTF | TGCGCCAGCAGCCATGGAGACTTCGGCGGCTACACCTTC
NA | TRBJ2-5 | NA | TRBV24-1 | CATSDVKTGLGTQYF | TGTGCCACCAGTGATGTAAAGACTGGCCTAGGGACCCAGTACTTC
TRBD1 | TRBJ2-1 | few | TRBV20-1 | CSARDYRTGTYNEQFF | TGCAGTGCTAGAGACTACCGGACAGGGACCTACAATGAGCAGTTCTTC
NA | TRBJ2-2 | many | TRBV10-3 | CAISEGRTNTGELFF | TGTGCCATCAGTGAAGGGAGAACGAACACCGGGGAGCTGTTTTTT
NA | TRBJ1-2 | NA | TRBV9 | CASSSWTVGRDGYTF | TGTGCCAGCAGCTCCTGGACGGTGGGTCGCGATGGCTACACCTTC
NA | TRBJ2-4 | few | TRBV2 | CASSEAPGSENIQYF | TGTGCCAGCAGTGAAGCCCCAGGGAGCGAAAACATTCAGTACTTC
NA | TRBJ2-1 | few | TRBV4-3 | CASSQEPGRLYNEQFF | TGCGCCAGCAGCCAAGAACCGGGACGGCTTTACAATGAGCAGTTCTTC
NA | TRBJ2-7 | few | TRBV28 | CASSLWSEQYF | TGTGCCAGCAGTTTATGGAGCGAGCAGTACTTC
NA | TRBJ2-3 | NA | TRBV20-1 | CSARDDLVGADTQYF | TGCAGTGCTAGAGATGACCTCGTTGGAGCAGATACGCAGTATTTT
NA | TRBJ2-3 | NA | TRBV29-1 | CSVPRLVRTDTQYF | TGCAGCGTGCCGCGACTAGTGCGCACAGATACGCAGTATTTT
TRBD2 | TRBJ2-5 | NA | TRBV12-3/TRBV12-4 | CASSPRGGRETQYF | TGTGCCAGCAGCCCGCGGGGGGGCAGGGAGACCCAGTACTTC
NA | TRBJ1-1 | few | TRBV5-1 | CASSDGPRENTEAFF | TGCGCCAGCAGCGATGGGCCCAGGGAGAACACTGAAGCTTTCTTT
NA | TRBJ2-1 | few | TRBV18 | CASSPGRDPGNDEQFF | TGTGCCAGCTCCCCGGGGCGAGATCCCGGTAACGATGAGCAGTTCTTC
NA | TRBJ2-7 | NA | TRBV7-2 | CASSFKGVRGSYEQYF | TGTGCCAGCAGCTTCAAGGGGGTTCGAGGTTCCTACGAGCAGTACTTC
NA | TRBJ1-2 | NA | TRBV19 | CASSIDFGISYGYTF | TGTGCCAGTAGTATAGATTTCGGCATCTCCTATGGCTACACCTTC
NA | TRBJ1-1 | few | TRBV6-2/TRBV6-3 | CASSYSFWGDGLNTEAFF | TGTGCCAGCAGTTACTCTTTTTGGGGGGACGGCTTGAACACTGAAGCTTTCTTT
NA | TRBJ1-2 | NA | TRBV6-5 | CASSFRGGNGGYTF | TGTGCCAGCAGTTTCAGGGGAGGGAACGGTGGCTACACCTTC
NA | TRBJ2-1 | NA | TRBV20-1 | CSARAGPQYNEQFF | TGCAGTGCTAGAGCGGGACCCCAATACAATGAGCAGTTCTTC
NA | TRBJ1-1 | NA | TRBV4-2 | CASSQAGATEAFF | TGTGCCAGCAGCCAAGCTGGGGCCACTGAAGCTTTCTTT
TRBD1 | TRBJ2-3 | NA | TRBV20-1 | CSAREGYRGTDTQYF | TGCAGTGCTAGGGAGGGTTACAGGGGGACAGATACGCAGTATTTT
NA | TRBJ1-5 | NA | TRBV6-1 | CASSIAPSNQPQHF | TGTGCCAGCAGTATCGCTCCTAGCAATCAGCCCCAGCATTTT
TRBD1 | TRBJ2-1 | few | TRBV24-1 | CATSGGDRSSNEQFF | TGTGCCACCAGTGGTGGGGACAGGTCGAGCAATGAGCAGTTCTTC
TRBD2 | TRBJ2-1 | few | TRBV20-1 | CSAWTSAINEQFF | TGCAGTGCTTGGACTAGCGCTATAAATGAGCAGTTCTTC
TRBD1 | TRBJ1-6 | few | TRBV10-3 | CAISAGGLSYNSPLHF | TGTGCCATCAGTGCAGGGGGCTTGTCCTATAATTCACCCCTCCACTTT
TRBD1 | TRBJ2-1 | few | TRBV7-6 | CASSWRTGSYNEQFF | TGTGCCAGCAGCTGGCGGACAGGGAGCTACAATGAGCAGTTCTTC
NA | TRBJ1-6 | few | TRBV7-6 | CASSAGQQNSPLHF | TGTGCCAGCAGCGCAGGACAGCAAAATTCACCCCTCCACTTT